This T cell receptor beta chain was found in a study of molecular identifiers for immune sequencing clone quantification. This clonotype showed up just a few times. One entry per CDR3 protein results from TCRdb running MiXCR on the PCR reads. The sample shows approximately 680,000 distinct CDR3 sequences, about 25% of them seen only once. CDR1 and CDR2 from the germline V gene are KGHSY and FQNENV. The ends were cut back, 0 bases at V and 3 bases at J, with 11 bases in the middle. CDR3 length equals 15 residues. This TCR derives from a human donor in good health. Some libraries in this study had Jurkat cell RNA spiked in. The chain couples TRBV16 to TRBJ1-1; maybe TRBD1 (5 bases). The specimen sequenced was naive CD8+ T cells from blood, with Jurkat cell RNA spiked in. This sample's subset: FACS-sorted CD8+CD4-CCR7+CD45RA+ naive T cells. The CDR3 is CASSQSAGPDTEAFF. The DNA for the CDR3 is TGTGCCAGCAGCCAATCGGCAGGGCCAGACACTGAAGCTTTCTTT. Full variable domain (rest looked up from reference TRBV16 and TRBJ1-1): GEEVAQTPKHLVRGEGQKAKLYCAPIKGHSYVFWYQQVLKNEFKFLISFQNENVFDETGMPKERFSAKCLPNSPCSLEIQATKLEDSAVYFCASSQSAGPDTEAFFGQGTRLTVV.